One sample yielded the 9 T cell receptor beta chains listed below, sequenced in a study of regulatory T cells in long-lasting Graves disease (dated by TCRdb to the early 2020s). Library preparation was by multiplex PCR. Sequencing took place on an Illumina HiSeq 4000. To build TCR beta libraries, CDR3 regions were amplified by Arm-PCR using iRepertoire HTBI primers. The public reads were reanalyzed by TCRdb: fastp trimming at Q25, MiXCR alignment, in-frame beta chains only. For every CDR3 protein sequence, its rows merge into one entry that carries the most common genes and DNA. The sample has around 400,000 distinct CDR3 sequences on record, under 25% of them singletons. The leading ten clones occupy approximately 14% of the sample. Interpreted using the paper, the time point label stands for: persistent/refractory GD, antithyroid drugs over 5 years with positive TRAb. For both TCR sequencing and RNA sequencing, RNA was extracted from PBMCs using TRIzol.

The sample was peripheral blood mononuclear cells (PBMCs), taken when the disease was refractory, from a patient treated with antithyroid drugs. The receptors stem from a female donor with Graves disease.

This chain connects TRBV3-1 to TRBJ2-2; D is possibly TRBD1 (6 bases). Germline V lookup: CDR1 LGHDT, CDR2 YNNKEL (reference sequence). The CDR3 runs to 14 residues. V was cut by 2 bases and J by 6 bases, with 10 bases left in between. In nucleotides, the CDR3 is TGTGCCAGCAGCCAAATACAGGGATCCGGGGAGCTGTTTTTT. Its translation is CASSQIQGSGELFF.

This clonotype was seen more than once but under ten times. This chain uses TRBV28 with TRBJ2-2; D is ambiguous. V lost 0 bases and J lost 6, with 8 bases in between. This CDR3 is built from 14 residues. The germline V gene encodes CDR1 MDHEN and CDR2 SYDVKM. CDR3 in amino acids: CASSLWGGAGELFF. The CDR3 DNA follows: TGTGCCAGCAGTTTATGGGGTGGGGCCGGGGAGCTGTTTTTT.

In its sample, this clonotype was seen many times. The rearrangement joins TRBV2 to TRBJ1-4; TRBD1 is a possible D gene (5 bases). Per the germline V gene, CDR1 is SNHLY and CDR2 is FYNNEI. The V gene lost 5 bases and the J gene lost 5 bases, with 18 bases spanning the gap. This CDR3 has 16 amino acids. The DNA of the CDR3 is TGTGCCAGCAGTTCCCAGGCCGGGGGGGGGAATGAAAAACTGTTTTTT. Translated: CASSSQAGGGNEKLFF.

V and J are TRBV3-1 and TRBJ2-3, with D possibly being TRBD2 (5 bases). V lost 4 bases, J lost 3 bases, and 11 bases lay in between. Germline V gene sequence: CDR1 LGHDT, CDR2 YNNKEL (reference sequence). The CDR3 has 14 amino acids. The CDR3 sequence is CASSPPERTDTQYF. The CDR3 bases are TGTGCCAGCAGCCCCCCCGAGCGGACAGATACGCAGTATTTT.

The rearrangement links TRBV9 to TRBJ2-2; D perhaps matches TRBD2 (5 bases). This CDR3 region has 13 residues. V was trimmed by 3 bases and J by 7 bases, leaving 10 bases between them. The germline CDR1 and CDR2 sequences are SGDLS and YYNGEE. In DNA form, the CDR3 reads TGTGCCAGCAGCGCTGAGGCGGGCGGGGAGCTGTTTTTT. Its translation is CASSAEAGGELFF.

This clonotype turned up a few times. The genes are TRBV9 and TRBJ2-7, with TRBD2 identical over 8 bases. V shed 2 bases and J 5 bases; nucleotides not matched to a gene: 9. Germline V gives CDR1 SGDLS, CDR2 YYNGEE. The CDR3 contains 15 residues. CDR3 amino acids: CASSVSGRAGDEQYF. As DNA, the CDR3 is TGTGCCAGCAGCGTTTCCGGGAGGGCCGGGGACGAGCAGTACTTC.

This chain joins TRBV11-3 and TRBJ2-2; 7 bases are a match to TRBD1. Looked up from germline, CDR1 is SGHNT and CDR2 is YENEEA. This CDR3 contains 14 residues. V lost 4 bases, J lost 5 bases, and 4 bases stayed unmatched. The CDR3 reads CASSSQGYTGELFF. The CDR3 DNA follows: TGTGCCAGCAGCTCACAGGGGTATACCGGGGAGCTGTTTTTT.

This clonotype was counted ten times or more. The chain uses TRBV27 and TRBJ1-6, with a weak D call TRBD1 (6 bases). CDR1 and CDR2 from the germline V gene are MNHEY and SMNVEV (reference sequence). CDR3 length: 15 residues. Trimming shortened V by 3 bases and J by 7 bases, and 13 bases separated the two germline ends. CDR3 sequence (DNA): TGTGCCAGCAGTTTGATCGGGGGCCCCAATTCACCCCTCCACTTT. Amino acid sequence: CASSLIGGPNSPLHF.

V usage is TRBV27 and J usage is TRBJ2-2; D tentatively fits TRBD1 or TRBD2 (6 bases each). The CDR3 covers 14 residues. The V end lost 3 bases, the J end lost 7 bases, and 12 bases lay between the germline ends. Looked up from germline, CDR1 is MNHEY and CDR2 is SMNVEV (reference sequence). The CDR3 coding sequence is TGTGCCAGCAGTTTCTTGAGGGGGGTCGGGGAGCTGTTTTTT. Amino acid sequence: CASSFLRGVGELFF.